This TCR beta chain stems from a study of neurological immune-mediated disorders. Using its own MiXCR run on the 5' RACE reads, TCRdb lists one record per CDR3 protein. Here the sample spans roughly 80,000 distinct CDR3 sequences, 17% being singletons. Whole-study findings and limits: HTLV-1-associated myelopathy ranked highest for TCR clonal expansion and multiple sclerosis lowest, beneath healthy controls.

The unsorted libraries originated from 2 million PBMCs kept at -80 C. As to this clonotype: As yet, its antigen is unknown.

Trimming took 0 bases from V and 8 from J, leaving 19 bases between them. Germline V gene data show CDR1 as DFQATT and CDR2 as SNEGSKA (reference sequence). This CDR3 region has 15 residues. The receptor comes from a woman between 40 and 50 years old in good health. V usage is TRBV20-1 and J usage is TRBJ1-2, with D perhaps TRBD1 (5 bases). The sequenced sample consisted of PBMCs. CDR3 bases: TGCAGTGCTAGAGATCTATCGTCGGGGGTCGACGGCTACACCTTC. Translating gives CSARDLSSGVDGYTF.